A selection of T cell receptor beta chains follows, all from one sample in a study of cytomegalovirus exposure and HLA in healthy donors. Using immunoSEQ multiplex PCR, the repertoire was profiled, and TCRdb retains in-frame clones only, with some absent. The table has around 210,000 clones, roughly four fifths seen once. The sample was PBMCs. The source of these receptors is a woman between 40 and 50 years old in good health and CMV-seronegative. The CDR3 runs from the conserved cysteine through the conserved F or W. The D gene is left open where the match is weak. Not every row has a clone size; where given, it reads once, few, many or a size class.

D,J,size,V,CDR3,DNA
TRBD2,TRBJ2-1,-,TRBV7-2,CASSRGGLAGASSYNEQFF,TGTGCCAGCAGCAGAGGGGGACTAGCGGGAGCGAGCTCCTACAATGAGCAGTTCTTC
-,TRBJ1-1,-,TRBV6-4,CASSTGVGTEAFF,TGTGCCAGCAGCACAGGTGTGGGGACTGAAGCTTTCTTT
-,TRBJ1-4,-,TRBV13,CASGRGSTNEKLFF,TGTGCCAGCGGACGGGGATCAACTAATGAAAAACTGTTTTTT
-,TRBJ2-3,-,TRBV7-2,CASSLGAWDTQYF,TGTGCCAGCAGCTTAGGGGCCTGGGATACGCAGTATTTT
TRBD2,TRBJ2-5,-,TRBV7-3,CASSLNGGRETQYF,TGTGCCAGCAGCTTAAATGGCGGGAGGGAGACCCAGTACTTC
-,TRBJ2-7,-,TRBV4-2,CASSQEPRGAYEQYF,TGTGCCAGCAGCCAAGAACCCAGGGGGGCCTACGAGCAGTACTTC
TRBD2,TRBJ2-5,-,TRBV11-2,CASSLDQASGRETQYF,TGTGCCAGCAGCTTAGACCAAGCGAGCGGGAGGGAGACCCAGTACTTC
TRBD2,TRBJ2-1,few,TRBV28,CASSTTSSGSYNEQFF,TGTGCCAGCAGTACGACCTCTAGCGGCTCCTACAATGAGCAGTTCTTC
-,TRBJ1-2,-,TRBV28,CASSPTWNYGYTF,TGTGCCAGCAGCCCCACATGGAACTATGGCTACACCTTC
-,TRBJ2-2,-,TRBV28,CASRLGATGELFF,TGTGCCAGCAGGCTAGGGGCCACCGGGGAGCTGTTTTTT
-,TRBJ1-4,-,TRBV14,CASSPYPQVINEKLFF,TGTGCCAGCAGCCCGTACCCACAGGTTATCAATGAAAAACTGTTTTTT
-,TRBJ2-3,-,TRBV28,CATHQGSLTDTQYF,TGTGCCACCCATCAAGGGAGTCTAACAGATACGCAGTATTTT
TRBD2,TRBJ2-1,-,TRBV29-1,CSVEDWSMAGGLGDEQFF,TGCAGCGTTGAAGATTGGAGTATGGCGGGAGGGCTTGGGGATGAGCAGTTCTTC
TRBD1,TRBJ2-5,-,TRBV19,CASTPTGGQETQYF,TGTGCCAGTACCCCGACAGGGGGGCAAGAGACCCAGTACTTC
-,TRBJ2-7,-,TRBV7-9,CASSLAGATYEQYF,TGTGCCAGCAGCTTAGCGGGAGCCACCTACGAGCAGTACTTC
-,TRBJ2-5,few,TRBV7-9,CASSPGTLAETQYF,TGTGCCAGCAGCCCCGGGACTTTGGCGGAGACCCAGTACTTC
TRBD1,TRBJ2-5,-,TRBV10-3,CAISESLGSGGVETQYF,TGTGCCATCAGTGAGTCGCTTGGATCAGGGGGCGTTGAGACCCAGTACTTC
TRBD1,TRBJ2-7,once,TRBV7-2,CASSWGQGARLPYEQYF,TGTGCCAGCAGCTGGGGACAGGGGGCCAGACTACCTTACGAGCAGTACTTC
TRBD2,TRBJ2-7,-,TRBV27,CASSLRTSGISSYEQYF,TGTGCCAGCAGTCTAAGGACTAGCGGGATAAGCTCCTACGAGCAGTACTTC
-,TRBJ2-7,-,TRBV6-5,CASTRWRGSNDEQYF,TGTGCCAGCACTCGATGGCGGGGCTCGAATGACGAGCAGTACTTC
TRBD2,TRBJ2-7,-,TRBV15,CATSRPPSWTSGDYEQYF,TGTGCCACCAGCAGACCCCCGTCATGGACTAGCGGCGACTACGAGCAGTACTTC
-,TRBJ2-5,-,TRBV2,CASSVAGLVTQYF,TGTGCCAGCAGTGTCGCTGGGCTGGTGACCCAGTACTTC
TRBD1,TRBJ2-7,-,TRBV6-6,CASSLGQSSYEQYF,TGTGCCAGCAGTTTGGGACAGAGCTCCTACGAGCAGTACTTC
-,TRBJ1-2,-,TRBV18,CASSPDGGPYGYTF,TGTGCCAGCTCACCGGACGGGGGGCCATATGGCTACACCTTC
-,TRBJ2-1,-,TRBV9,CASSVFSVDNEQFF,TGTGCCAGCAGCGTTTTTAGCGTTGACAATGAGCAGTTCTTC
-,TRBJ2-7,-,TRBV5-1,CASSLFSGPYEQYF,TGCGCCAGCAGCTTATTCAGCGGACCCTACGAGCAGTACTTC
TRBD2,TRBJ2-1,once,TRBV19,CASSSILAGGSYNEQFF,TGTGCCAGTAGTTCGATATTAGCGGGCGGGTCCTACAATGAGCAGTTCTTC
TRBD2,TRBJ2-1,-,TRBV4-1,CASSRRGLAGPSSYNEQFF,TGCGCCAGCAGCCGCCGGGGACTAGCGGGCCCGAGCTCCTACAATGAGCAGTTCTTC
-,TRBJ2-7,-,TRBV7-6,CASRPGPTYEQYF,TGTGCCAGCAGGCCTGGGCCAACCTACGAGCAGTACTTC
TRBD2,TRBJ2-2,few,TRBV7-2,CASSKQPGLASNTGELFF,TGTGCCAGCAGCAAACAACCGGGACTAGCTTCTAACACCGGGGAGCTGTTTTTT
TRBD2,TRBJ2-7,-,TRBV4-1,CASSQGWGLAGYEQYF,TGCGCCAGCAGCCAAGGATGGGGACTAGCGGGGTACGAGCAGTACTTC
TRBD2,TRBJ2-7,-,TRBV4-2,CASSRGTSGRVKGEQYF,TGTGCCAGCAGCCGAGGGACTAGCGGGAGAGTGAAGGGGGAGCAGTACTTC
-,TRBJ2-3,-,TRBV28,CASSSNTDTQYF,TGTGCCAGCAGTTCTAACACAGATACGCAGTATTTT
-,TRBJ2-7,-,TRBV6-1,CASRDRGFLEQYF,TGTGCCAGCAGGGACCGGGGGTTTCTCGAGCAGTACTTC
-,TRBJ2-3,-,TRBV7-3,CASSLEGGFYPDTQYF,TGTGCCAGCAGCTTAGAAGGGGGTTTTTACCCAGATACGCAGTATTTT
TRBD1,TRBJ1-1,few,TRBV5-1,CASSFGQGDTEAFF,TGCGCCAGCAGCTTCGGACAGGGGGACACTGAAGCTTTCTTT
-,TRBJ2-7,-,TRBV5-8,CASSIIRSSFYEQYF,TGTGCCAGCAGCATCATCCGGAGCTCTTTCTACGAGCAGTACTTC